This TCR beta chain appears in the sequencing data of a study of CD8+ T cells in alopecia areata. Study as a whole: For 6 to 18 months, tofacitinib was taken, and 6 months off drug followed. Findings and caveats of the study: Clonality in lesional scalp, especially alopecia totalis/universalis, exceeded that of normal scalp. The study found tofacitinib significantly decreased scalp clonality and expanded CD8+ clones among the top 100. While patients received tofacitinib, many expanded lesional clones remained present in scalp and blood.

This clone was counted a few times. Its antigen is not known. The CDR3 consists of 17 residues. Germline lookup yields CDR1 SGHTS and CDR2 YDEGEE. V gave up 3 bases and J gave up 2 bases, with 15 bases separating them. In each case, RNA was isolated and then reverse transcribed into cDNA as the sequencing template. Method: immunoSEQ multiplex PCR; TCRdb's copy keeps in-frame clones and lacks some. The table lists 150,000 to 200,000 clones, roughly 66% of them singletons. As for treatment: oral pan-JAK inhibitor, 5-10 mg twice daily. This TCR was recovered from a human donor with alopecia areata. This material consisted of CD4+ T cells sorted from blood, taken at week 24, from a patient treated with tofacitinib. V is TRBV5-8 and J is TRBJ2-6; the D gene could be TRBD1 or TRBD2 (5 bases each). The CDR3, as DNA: TGTGCCAGCAGCTCCGAGGGGCGCTCGGCTGGGGCCAACGTCCTGACTTTC. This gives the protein CASSSEGRSAGANVLTF.